This entry features one T cell receptor (beta chain) sequence. Per the germline V gene, CDR1 is MGHRA and CDR2 is YSYEKL. The ends lost 0 bases at V and 0 bases at J; junction bases unmatched: 0. The CDR3 covers 16 residues. As handled by the study authors: Scientists estimated how many nucleated cells there were by amplifying reference gene primers. Produced via immunoSEQ multiplex PCR; TCRdb's table is partial and in-frame only. The D gene and trimming were derived from the DNA, and the V and J assignments and clone size from that table. The table shows about 140,000 clones, with around nine tenths occurring only once. The data are from a study of blood T cell repertoires in COVID-19.

This chain joins TRBV4-1 and TRBJ2-1, with 9 bases fitting TRBD2. This sequence originates from a human donor in a cohort sampled during active COVID-19. Sequenced sample: peripheral blood. CDR3 sequence (DNA): TGCGCCAGCAGCCAAGATAGCGGGAGCTCCTACAATGAGCAGTTCTTC. This encodes CASSQDSGSSYNEQFF.